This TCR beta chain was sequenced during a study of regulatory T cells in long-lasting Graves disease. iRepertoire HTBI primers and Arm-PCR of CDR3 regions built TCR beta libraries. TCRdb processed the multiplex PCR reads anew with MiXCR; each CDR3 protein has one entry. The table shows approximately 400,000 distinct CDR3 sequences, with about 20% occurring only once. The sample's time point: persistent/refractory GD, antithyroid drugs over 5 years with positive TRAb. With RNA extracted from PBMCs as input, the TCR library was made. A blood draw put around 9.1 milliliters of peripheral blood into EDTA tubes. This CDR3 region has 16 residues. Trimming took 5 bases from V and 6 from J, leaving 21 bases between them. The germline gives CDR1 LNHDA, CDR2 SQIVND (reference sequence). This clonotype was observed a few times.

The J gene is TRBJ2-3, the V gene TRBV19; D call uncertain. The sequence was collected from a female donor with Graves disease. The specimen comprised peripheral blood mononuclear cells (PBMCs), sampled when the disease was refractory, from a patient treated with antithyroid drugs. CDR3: CASSGYVGVVGDTQYF. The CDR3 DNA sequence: TGTGCCAGTAGTGGGTATGTGGGCGTAGTTGGTGATACGCAGTATTTT.